This entry lists 8 T cell receptor beta chains sequenced from one sample in a study of CXCR3-negative and CXCR3-positive naive CD8 T cells. Via 5' RACE with UMI labels, TRB cDNA libraries were prepared. TCRdb reanalyzed the 5' RACE reads and collapses them to one entry per CDR3 protein, without DNA. The data include about 45,000 distinct CDR3 sequences; the top ten clones carry approximately 2.5%. The material sequenced was naive CXCR3- CD8+ T cells from blood. The sample's subset: CD45RO-CCR7+CD27+CD95- naive CD8+ T cells lacking CXCR3 (TNR3-). Every receptor here comes from a human donor in good health. Some clones in this sample may be carry-over from other donors' samples.

This chain links TRBV9 with TRBJ2-7; TCRdb picks TRBD2, but there is no DNA to check that call. There are 15 residues in the CDR3. Germline V gene data show CDR1 as SGDLS and CDR2 as YYNGEE. The chain's CDR3 is CASSVGGLAGGEQYF.

The chain has TRBV4-1 and TRBJ2-5; TCRdb outputs TRBD2, but without DNA this stays unchecked. Germline CDR1 and CDR2: MGHRA and YSYEKL. CDR3 length: 18 residues. The CDR3 is CASSQVFVSSGDQETQYF.

The gene calls are TRBV4-2 and TRBJ1-1. Germline lookup yields CDR1 LGHNA and CDR2 YNFKEQ. This CDR3 is built from 15 residues. The CDR3 is CASSQAGSLFTEAFF.

The chain's CDR3 is CASSPAYYEQYF. The rearrangement joins TRBV28 to TRBJ2-7. CDR1 and CDR2 (germline): MDHEN, SYDVKM. This CDR3 has 12 amino acids.

This rearrangement joins TRBV7-8 to TRBJ2-5. Per the germline V gene, CDR1 is SGHVS and CDR2 is FQNEAQ. The CDR3 sequence is 14 residues long. Here the CDR3 reads CASSLVAEQETQYF.

V usage is TRBV25-1 and J usage is TRBJ2-3; the TCRdb call, TRBD1, lacks DNA for checking. CDR1 is MGHDK, CDR2 SYGVNS, per germline. The CDR3 has 14 residues. The CDR3 is CASPDRGISDTQYF.

The chain carries TRBV9 and TRBJ2-7. The CDR3 has 13 residues. CDR1 and CDR2 from the germline V gene are SGDLS and YYNGEE. The CDR3 region is CASSVSAAYEQYF.

This chain connects TRBV6-1 to TRBJ2-7. This CDR3 contains 15 residues. CDR1 MNHNS and CDR2 SASEGT come from the germline V gene. CDR3: CASSEDEDYLYEQYF.